This TCR beta chain was captured in a study of T-cell memory formation after mild COVID-19. Study details: TCR clusters largely stayed donor specific.

The ends were cut back, 0 bases at V and 6 bases at J, with 8 bases in the middle. This CDR3 has 13 residues. This clonotype was counted between two and nine times. Its antigen is still unknown. Broader study findings: Cross-reactive memory seemingly joined, as some responding clones were found in pre-infection memory. Confirmation was lacking for SARS-CoV-2 specificity of second-wave clones that peaked on day 37.

The TCR alpha and TCR beta cDNA libraries, bearing sample barcodes and UMIs, were generated by 5'RACE using constant-segment primers. TCRdb called the 5' RACE reads again in MiXCR, with one record for every CDR3 protein. The sample contains 400,000 to 500,000 distinct CDR3 sequences, 15% to 25% of which appear only once. The source material was PBMCs or a T cell subset sorted from them (not recorded which). This TCR was sampled from an adult woman who had mild COVID-19 (a few samples of this study predate the infection). Cell type and time point are not known. V usage is TRBV12-3 or TRBV12-4 and J usage is TRBJ1-2, with D possibly matching TRBD1 (6 bases). DNA for the CDR3: TGTGCCAGCAGTTTAGCCAGGGGTGATGGCTACACCTTC. It yields the protein CASSLARGDGYTF.